The 21 T cell receptor beta chains below all came from one sample that was sequenced in a study of blood T cells in healthy people across ages. PCR was performed a second time for roughly 7 to 12 cycles using a sample-barcoded 5' primer and a J-beta primer mix. TCRdb used MiXCR to reprocess the 5' RACE reads, holding one entry per CDR3 protein. The table has 650,000 to 800,000 distinct CDR3 sequences, about 51% seen once; the top ten hold roughly 13%. The sample comprised blood. Every receptor here comes from a woman of 80 years or more in good health.

For this clonotype: One junction end does not reproduce the germline sequence, and a read error may be involved. V gene TRBV12-3 or TRBV12-4 combines with J gene TRBJ2-7; 9 bases agree with TRBD2. CDR3 size: 16 residues. CDR3 residues: CASSPPVSGSAVEQYF. The CDR3 bases are TGTGCCAGCAGCCCCCCGGTTAGCGGGAGTGCGGTTGAGCAGTATTTC.

The V gene is TRBV12-3 or TRBV12-4, the J gene TRBJ2-7; a weak D match, TRBD2 (7 bases). The length of the CDR3 is 17 residues. The germline V and J ends were trimmed by 3 bases and 6 bases, with 24 bases remaining between them. The CDR3 sequence is CASSFLGGDDFSSEQYF. The CDR3 nucleotides are TGTGCCAGCAGTTTTTTAGGGGGGGATGATTTTTCCAGCGAGCAGTACTTC.

This clonotype came up many times. The genes are TRBV7-8 and TRBJ2-1; D not resolved. CDR1 and CDR2 from the germline V gene are SGHVS and FQNEAQ. V lost 8 bases and J 0 bases, leaving 23 bases between the germline ends. The CDR3 spans 18 residues. The CDR3 nucleotides read TGTGCCAGCTACCGTCGCGGACCAACCCGGAGCTCCTACAATGAGCAGTTCTTC. Protein: CASYRRGPTRSSYNEQFF.

This chain joins TRBV7-8 and TRBJ2-1, with 15 positions matching TRBD2. The J call may be incorrect, as the DNA end agrees better with TRBJ2-7. Germline V gene lookup returns CDR1 SGHVS and CDR2 FQNEAQ. This CDR3 contains 18 residues. The CDR3 sequence: CASSPGTSGGTSYNEQYF. CDR3 sequence (DNA): TGTGCCAGCAGCCCTGGGACTAGCGGGGGGACATCCTACAATGAGCAGTACTTC.

The CDR3 loop is CASSYGTSGRSRETQYF. The CDR3 nucleotides are TGTGCCAGCAGTTATGGCACGAGCGGGAGGTCGCGAGAGACCCAGTACTTC. The chain links TRBV6-5 to TRBJ2-5; TRBD2 aligns across 9 bases. In germline, CDR1 is MNHEY, CDR2 SVGAGI. The CDR3 has 17 residues. J lost 4 bases, V lost 3 bases, and 12 bases had no gene match.

Details on this clonotype: This may be a read error, as it is one base from a much larger clone. The chain joins TRBV7-9 to TRBJ2-1; 7 positions match TRBD1. The DNA matches TRBJ2-7 better at its end, which makes the J call doubtful. This CDR3 has 18 amino acids. Germline V CDR1 and CDR2: SEHNR, FQNEAQ (reference sequence). The CDR3 nucleotides are TGTGCCAGCAGCGCACGATTTAGGACAGGTGGTTCCTACAATGAGCAGTACTTC. Translation gives CASSARFRTGGSYNEQYF.

Comment on this clonotype: A clone one base away is much larger, so this may be a read error. The chain couples TRBV21-1 to TRBJ2-6; the D call TRBD1 from the table was never checked on the DNA. TRBV21-1 is tagged as a pseudogene. This CDR3 is 18 amino acids long. CDR3 loop: CASSTNRPLGSGANVLTF. CDR3 bases: TGTGCCAGCAGCACAAATCGGCCCCTCGGGTCTGGGGCCAACGTCCTGACTTTC.

This clonotype was observed at least ten times. The chain links TRBV20-1 to TRBJ2-3; TRBD2 matches at 7 bases. The germline CDR1 and CDR2 sequences are DFQATT and SNEGSKA (reference sequence). V was pared by 0 bases and J by 6 bases, with 6 bases of the junction left unmatched. The CDR3 extends over 14 amino acids. The CDR3 region has the DNA TGCAGTGCTAGAGAAGAGCGGGGTCGGGATACGCAGTATTTT. Its protein product is CSAREERGRDTQYF.

This clonotype was seen many times. This chain links TRBV6-6 with TRBJ2-1; D could derive from TRBD1 or TRBD2 (5 bases each). From germline, CDR1 is MNHNY and CDR2 SVGAGI (reference sequence). With 10 bases removed from V and 2 bases from J, the gap between germline ends came to 18 bases. There are 15 residues in the CDR3. The CDR3 is CAIGTASFTYNEQFF. CDR3 coding DNA: TGTGCCATCGGGACGGCCTCCTTTACCTACAATGAGCAGTTCTTC.

This chain connects TRBV20-1 to TRBJ1-5; D is perhaps TRBD1 (5 bases). The V and J ends lost 5 bases and 4 bases respectively, with 12 bases between them. Germline assignment: CDR1 DFQATT and CDR2 SNEGSKA (reference sequence). There are 13 residues in the CDR3. CDR3 amino acids: CSAERGLNQPQHF. CDR3 bases: TGCAGTGCTGAGAGGGGCCTGAATCAGCCCCAGCATTTT.

The rearrangement joins TRBV7-2 to TRBJ2-7; no clear D. The CDR3 totals 12 residues. With 5 bases removed from V and 7 bases from J, the gap between germline ends came to 12 bases. CDR1 and CDR2 (germline): SGHTA, FQGNSA. The CDR3 sequence: CASSLRRQEQYF. Here the CDR3 DNA reads TGTGCCAGCAGCCTACGCCGGCAGGAGCAGTACTTC.

Worth noting for this clonotype: A much larger clone sits a single nucleotide away, making a read error possible. CDR3 nucleotides: TGTGCCAGCAGTCACCCCCCACGACAAATCTACACCTTC. It yields the protein CASSHPPRQIYTF. The V gene is TRBV13, the J gene TRBJ1-2; no definite D call. The germline CDR1 and CDR2 sequences are PRHDT and FYEKMQ (reference sequence). V was shortened by 6 bases and J by 10 bases, with 18 bases between the two germline ends. The CDR3 has 13 residues.

About this clonotype itself: This may be a read error, as it is one base from a much larger clone. The gene calls are TRBV5-1 and TRBJ2-5, with D uncertain. The germline V gene encodes CDR1 SGHRS and CDR2 YFSETQ. The ends were cut back, 1 base at V and 11 bases at J, with 12 bases in the middle. The CDR3 has 12 residues. The CDR3 DNA follows: TGCGCCAGCAGCTTGCCCCGAAGTGAGCAGTACTTC. Its protein product is CASSLPRSEQYF.

The chain is built from TRBV9 and TRBJ2-1; TRBD2 matches 14 bases. The CDR3 is 17 amino acids. The V gene end was trimmed by 0 bases and the J gene end by 7 bases; junction bases not matched to a gene: 6. Looked up from germline, CDR1 is SGDLS and CDR2 is YYNGEE. As DNA, the CDR3 is TGTGCCAGCAGCGTAGCGGTTGGGACTAGCGGGAGTAATGAGCAGTTCTTC. This codes for CASSVAVGTSGSNEQFF.

This rearrangement joins TRBV20-1 to TRBJ2-5; 7 positions match TRBD2. The CDR3 totals 13 residues. The V gene's germline CDR1 is DFQATT and CDR2 SNEGSKA (reference sequence). Unmatched junction bases numbered 4, after V lost 3 bases and J lost 3 bases. The CDR3 reads CSASWEGKETQYF. The CDR3 DNA reads as TGCAGTGCTAGTTGGGAGGGAAAAGAGACCCAGTACTTC.

Notes on this clonotype: Since a much larger clone is just one base distant, this may be a read error. V and J are TRBV30 and TRBJ1-2; D possibly corresponds to TRBD1 (6 bases). V lost 7 bases, J lost 10 bases, and 13 bases lay in between. CDR1 is GTSNPN, CDR2 SVGIG, per germline (reference sequence). The length of the CDR3 is 10 residues. The DNA of the CDR3 is TGTGCCTACAGGGTTAATGACTACACCTTC. Its protein product is CAYRVNDYTF.

This clonotype was recorded at least ten times. The genes are TRBV27 and TRBJ2-3; the D is unclear. Germline CDR1 and CDR2: MNHEY and SMNVEV (reference sequence). The CDR3 is made up of 14 amino acids. Between the trimmed V and J ends, which lost 5 bases and 2 bases, there was a span of 11 bases. The CDR3 loop is CASSLGISTDTQYF. The CDR3 DNA is TGTGCCAGCAGTCTGGGTATATCCACAGATACGCAGTATTTT.

The chain uses TRBV29-1 and TRBJ2-5, with D perhaps being TRBD1 or TRBD2 (6 bases each). Per the germline V gene, CDR1 is SQVTM and CDR2 is ANQGSEA. This CDR3 region has 12 residues. Trimming left V 1 base short and J 4 bases short, with 7 bases between. The CDR3: CSVEGGAETQYF. The DNA of the CDR3 is TGCAGCGTTGAAGGGGGGGCAGAGACCCAGTACTTC.

The count of this clonotype is one. This rearrangement joins TRBV3-1 to TRBJ2-5; 14 bases line up with TRBD2. With V trimmed by 2 bases and J by 2 bases, 7 bases remained unmatched. This CDR3 is 18 amino acids long. Germline V gives CDR1 LGHDT, CDR2 YNNKEL (reference sequence). The CDR3 loop reads CASSQSGLAGGLQETQYF. The CDR3 region has the DNA TGTGCCAGCAGCCAATCCGGACTAGCGGGGGGCCTACAAGAGACCCAGTACTTC.

This clonotype was counted only a few times. The chain uses TRBV7-2 and TRBJ2-5, with TRBD2 matching 7 bases. The germline gives CDR1 SGHTA, CDR2 FQGNSA. This CDR3 has 15 amino acids. The V and J ends lost 3 bases and 11 bases, in that order; junction bases with no gene match: 15. This CDR3 reads CASSFRGLPNNEQYF. The DNA of the CDR3 is TGTGCCAGCAGCTTTAGGGGACTACCCAACAATGAGCAGTACTTC.

This clonotype was counted at least ten times. This chain uses TRBV12-3 or TRBV12-4 with TRBJ1-4; a weak D match, TRBD1 (5 bases). The V gene lost 2 bases and the J gene lost 8 bases, with 6 bases spanning the gap. This CDR3 region has 12 residues. The CDR3: CASSLWGEKLFF. DNA for the CDR3: TGTGCCAGCAGTTTATGGGGGGAAAAACTGTTTTTT.